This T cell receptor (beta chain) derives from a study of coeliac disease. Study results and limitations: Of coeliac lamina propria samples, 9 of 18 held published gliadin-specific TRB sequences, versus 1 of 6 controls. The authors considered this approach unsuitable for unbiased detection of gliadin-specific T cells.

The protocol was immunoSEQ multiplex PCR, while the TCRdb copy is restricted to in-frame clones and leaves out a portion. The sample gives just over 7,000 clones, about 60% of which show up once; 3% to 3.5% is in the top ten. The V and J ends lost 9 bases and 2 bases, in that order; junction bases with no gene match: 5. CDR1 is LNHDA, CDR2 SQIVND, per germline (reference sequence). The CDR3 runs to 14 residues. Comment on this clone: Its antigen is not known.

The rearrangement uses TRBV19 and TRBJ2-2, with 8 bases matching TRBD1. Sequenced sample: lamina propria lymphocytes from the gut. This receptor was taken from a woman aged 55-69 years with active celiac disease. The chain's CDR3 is CASRQGTNTGELFF. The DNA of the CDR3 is TGTGCCAGCCGACAGGGGACTAACACCGGGGAGCTGTTTTTT.